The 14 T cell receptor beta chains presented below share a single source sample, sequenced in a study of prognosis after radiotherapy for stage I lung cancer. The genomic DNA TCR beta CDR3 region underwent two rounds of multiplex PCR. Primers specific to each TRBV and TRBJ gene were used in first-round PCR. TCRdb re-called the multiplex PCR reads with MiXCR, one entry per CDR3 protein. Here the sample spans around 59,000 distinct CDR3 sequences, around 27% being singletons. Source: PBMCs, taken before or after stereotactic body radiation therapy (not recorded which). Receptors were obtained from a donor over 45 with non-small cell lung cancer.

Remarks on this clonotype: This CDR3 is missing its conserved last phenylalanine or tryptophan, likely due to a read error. CDR3 DNA: TGTGCCAGCAGCCAAGATCCGACCCCGGAGACCCAGTACCTC. Encoded protein: CASSQDPTPETQYL. The chain couples TRBV3-1 to TRBJ2-5; unclear D gene. V lost 0 bases and J lost 5, with 10 bases in between. Germline CDR1 and CDR2: LGHDT and YNNKEL (reference sequence). This CDR3 has 14 residues.

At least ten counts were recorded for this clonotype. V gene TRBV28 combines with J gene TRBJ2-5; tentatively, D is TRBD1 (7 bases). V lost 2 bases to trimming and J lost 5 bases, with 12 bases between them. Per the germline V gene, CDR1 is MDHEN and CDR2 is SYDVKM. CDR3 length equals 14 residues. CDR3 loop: CASSLTRGDETQYF. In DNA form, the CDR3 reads TGTGCCAGCAGTTTAACCAGGGGGGACGAGACCCAGTACTTC.

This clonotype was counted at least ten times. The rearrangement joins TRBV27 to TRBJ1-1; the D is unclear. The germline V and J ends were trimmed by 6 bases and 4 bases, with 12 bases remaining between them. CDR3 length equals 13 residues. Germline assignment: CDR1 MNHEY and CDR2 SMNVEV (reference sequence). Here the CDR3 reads CASRSYEGTEAFF. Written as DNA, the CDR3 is TGTGCCAGCAGATCTTACGAGGGCACTGAAGCTTTCTTT.

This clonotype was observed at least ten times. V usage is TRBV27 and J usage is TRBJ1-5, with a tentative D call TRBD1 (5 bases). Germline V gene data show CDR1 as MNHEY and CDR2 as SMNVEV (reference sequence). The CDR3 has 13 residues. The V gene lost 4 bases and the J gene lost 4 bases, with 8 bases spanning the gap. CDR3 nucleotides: TGTGCCAGCAGTTCGGGGCCAAATCAGCCCCAGCATTTT. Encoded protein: CASSSGPNQPQHF.

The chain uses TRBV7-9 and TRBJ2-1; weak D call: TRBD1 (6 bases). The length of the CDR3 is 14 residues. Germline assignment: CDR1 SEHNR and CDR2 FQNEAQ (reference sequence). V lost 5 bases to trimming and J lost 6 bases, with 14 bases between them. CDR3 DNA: TGTGCCAGCAGCCCAACGATGGGGGCCAATGAGCAGTTCTTC. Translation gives CASSPTMGANEQFF.

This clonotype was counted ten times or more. The CDR3 DNA reads as TGTGCCAGCAGCGGAACGACAGGGCGCACAGATACGCAGTATTTT. Translation: CASSGTTGRTDTQYF. The chain employs TRBV9 and TRBJ2-3; 7 bases are shared with TRBD1. Germline V gene sequence: CDR1 SGDLS, CDR2 YYNGEE. The CDR3 loop spans 15 amino acids. V lost 3 bases, J lost 1 base, and 5 bases stayed unmatched. Full variable domain (remainder filled in from reference TRBV9 and TRBJ2-3): DSGVTQTPKHLITATGQRVTLRCSPRSGDLSVYWYQQSLDQGLQFLIQYYNGEERAKGNILERFSAQQFPDLHSELNLSSLELGDSALYFCASSGTTGRTDTQYFGPGTRLTVL.

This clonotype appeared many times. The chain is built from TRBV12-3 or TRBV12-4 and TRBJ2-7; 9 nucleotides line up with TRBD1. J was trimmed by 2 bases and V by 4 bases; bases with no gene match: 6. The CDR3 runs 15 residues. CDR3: CASSSGTGYTYEQYF. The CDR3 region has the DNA TGTGCCAGCAGTTCCGGGACAGGGTATACCTACGAGCAGTACTTC.

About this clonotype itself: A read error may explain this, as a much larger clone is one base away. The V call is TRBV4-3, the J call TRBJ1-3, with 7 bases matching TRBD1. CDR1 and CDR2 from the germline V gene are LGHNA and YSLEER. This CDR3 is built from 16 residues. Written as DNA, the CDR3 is TGCGCCAGCGGCCAAGCTTACAGGGGAACTGGAAACACCATATATTTT. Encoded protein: CASGQAYRGTGNTIYF.

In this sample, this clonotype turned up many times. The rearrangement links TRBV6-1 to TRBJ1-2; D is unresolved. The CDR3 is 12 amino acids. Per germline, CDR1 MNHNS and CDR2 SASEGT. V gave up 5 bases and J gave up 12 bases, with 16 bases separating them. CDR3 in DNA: TGTGCCAGCAGTCCCAGGCGGGGAGGCCACACCTTC. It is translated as CASSPRRGGHTF.

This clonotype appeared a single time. The CDR3 loop is CASRPGAATNSPLHF. The DNA for the CDR3 is TGTGCCAGCAGACCCGGGGCAGCGACTAATTCACCCCTCCACTTT. The chain uses TRBV7-8 and TRBJ1-6; TRBD1 might be the D (5 bases). This CDR3 is built from 15 residues. Germline loops: CDR1 SGHVS, CDR2 FQNEAQ. The V end was cut by 6 bases, the J end by 6 bases, with 15 bases between.

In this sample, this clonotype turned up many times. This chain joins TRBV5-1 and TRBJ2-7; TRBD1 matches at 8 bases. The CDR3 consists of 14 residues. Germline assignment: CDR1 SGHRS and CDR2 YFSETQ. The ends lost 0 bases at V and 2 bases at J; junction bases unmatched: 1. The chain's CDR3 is CASSLATGAYEQYF. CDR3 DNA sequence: TGCGCCAGCAGCTTGGCGACAGGGGCCTACGAGCAGTACTTC.

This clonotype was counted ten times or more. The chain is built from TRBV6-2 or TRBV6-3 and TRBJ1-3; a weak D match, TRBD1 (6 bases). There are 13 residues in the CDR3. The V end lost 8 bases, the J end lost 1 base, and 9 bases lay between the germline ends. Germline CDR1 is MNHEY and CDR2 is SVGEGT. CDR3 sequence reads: CASFTGSGNTIYF. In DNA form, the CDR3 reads TGTGCCAGCTTCACAGGGTCTGGAAACACCATATATTTT.

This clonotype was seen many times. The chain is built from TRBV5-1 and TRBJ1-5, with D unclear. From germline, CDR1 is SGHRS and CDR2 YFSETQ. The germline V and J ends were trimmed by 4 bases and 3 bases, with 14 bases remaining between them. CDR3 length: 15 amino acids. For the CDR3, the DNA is TGCGCCAGCAGCGCCAACAGTGGCCCCAATCAGCCCCAGCATTTT. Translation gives CASSANSGPNQPQHF.

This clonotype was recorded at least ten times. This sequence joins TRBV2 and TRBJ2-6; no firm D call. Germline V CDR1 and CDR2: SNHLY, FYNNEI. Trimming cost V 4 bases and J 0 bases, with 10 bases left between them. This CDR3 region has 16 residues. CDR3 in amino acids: CASSGNRVSGANVLTF. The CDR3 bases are TGTGCCAGCAGTGGCAACAGAGTCTCTGGGGCCAACGTCCTGACTTTC. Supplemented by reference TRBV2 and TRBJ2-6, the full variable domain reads EPEVTQTPSHQVTQMGQEVILRCVPISNHLYFYWYRQILGQKVEFLVSFYNNEISEKSEIFDDQFSVERPDGSNFTLKIRSTKLEDSAMYFCASSGNRVSGANVLTFGAGSRLTVL.